This T cell receptor (beta chain) was observed in a study of PD-1 blockade in classical Hodgkin lymphoma. Findings and caveats of the study: Why the repertoires differ is still unclear, perhaps disease activity or prior therapy. Before treatment, TCR diversity in newly diagnosed patients was reportedly lower than in healthy donors.

In the case of this clone: As yet, its antigen is unknown.

Sequenced by immunoSEQ multiplex PCR; TCRdb stores in-frame clones only, minus some. The table includes about 9,500 clones, 86% detected once. V was clipped by 2 bases and J by 3 bases, with 5 bases between them. Germline V gene sequence: CDR1 MNHEY, CDR2 SVGAGI. CDR3 length equals 13 residues. The time point denotes: newly diagnosed, previously untreated cHL patient sample. Thawed PBMCs were the source of CD8+ T cells, obtained through magnetic negative selection. Untreated, newly diagnosed classical Hodgkin lymphoma PBMCs served for comparison. V and J are TRBV6-5 and TRBJ2-1; D is uncertain. The TCR originated in a human donor with classical Hodgkin lymphoma. Material for sequencing was CD8+ T cells from blood. CDR3 region: CASSYRYYNEQFF. The CDR3 DNA reads as TGTGCCAGCAGTTACAGGTACTACAATGAGCAGTTCTTC.